The rows below give T cell receptor beta chains drawn from one sample of a study of T cell changes during pregnancy in multiple sclerosis. TCRdb keeps only in-frame clones here, not all; method: immunoSEQ multiplex PCR. The sample comprises over 30,000 clones, about 92% of which are singletons, and 1.2% rests with the top ten. Sequencing was done on a sample of PBMCs (not recorded whether the cells were cultured). The receptors stem from a female donor with multiple sclerosis, enrolled in a pregnancy study. Both conserved end residues are part of each CDR3. Each record gives: clone size, D gene, V gene, J gene, CDR3 DNA, CDR3 protein. The D gene is left open where the match is weak. Size tells how often a clone was seen (once, few, many) or the class of an expanded clone, and some rows leave it out.

>-|-|TRBV4-3|TRBJ2-3
TGCGCCAGCAGCCCAAGCCCCCCCGGGAGTGCAGATACGCAGTATTTT
CASSPSPPGSADTQYF
>-|-|TRBV4-2|TRBJ2-1
TGTGCCAGCAGCCAAGTCACGTTCAGGGTACGGCTAGTAGGGGGAAACAATGAGCAGTTCTTC
CASSQVTFRVRLVGGNNEQFF
>-|TRBD2|TRBV7-2|TRBJ2-5
TGTGCCAGCAGCTCCCTAGCGGGGGCGGAGACCCAGTACTTC
CASSSLAGAETQYF
>-|TRBD1|TRBV6-4|TRBJ1-1
TGTGCCAGCAGTGCGGGACAGGGAATCACTGAAGCTTTCTTT
CASSAGQGITEAFF
>once|-|TRBV10-2|TRBJ2-1
TGCGCCAGCAGTGATTCGACTGAGCAGTTCTTC
CASSDSTEQFF
>-|TRBD1|TRBV5-1|TRBJ2-5
TGCGCCAGCAGCCCGGACAGGGGGACAATGCAGACCCAGTACTTC
CASSPDRGTMQTQYF
>-|-|TRBV29-1|TRBJ1-1
TGCAGCGCCGGTCCTGCAGCAGGGACTGAAGCTTTCTTT
CSAGPAAGTEAFF
>once|TRBD1|TRBV19|TRBJ2-7
TGTGCCAGTTCTCTAAGTTGGGACAGCCTTTCCTACGAGCAGTACTTC
CASSLSWDSLSYEQYF
>-|TRBD1|TRBV27|TRBJ2-2
TGTGCCAGCAGTTTATCCCCTCAGGGGGCTCGGGGCCTTAACACCGGGGAGCTGTTTTTT
CASSLSPQGARGLNTGELFF
>-|TRBD2|TRBV11-2|TRBJ2-1
TGTGCCAGCAGCTTACCAGCGGGAGATTTAGGGAATGAGCAGTTCTTC
CASSLPAGDLGNEQFF
>-|-|TRBV6-5|TRBJ1-2
TGTGCCAGCATTTTTTTCCCCGGGGTTGACTATGGCTACACCTTC
CASIFFPGVDYGYTF
>-|-|TRBV6-5|TRBJ2-7
TGTGCCAGCAGTCCCCAGGGCTACGAGCAGTACTTC
CASSPQGYEQYF
>-|-|TRBV4-1|TRBJ2-1
TGCGCCAGCAGCCAAGTATTTAGCTCCTACAATGAGCAGTTCTTC
CASSQVFSSYNEQFF
>-|TRBD1|TRBV30|TRBJ1-5
TGTGCCTGGGGACAGGGGGCAGATCAGCCCCAGCATTTT
CAWGQGADQPQHF
>few|-|TRBV7-9|TRBJ1-2
TGTGCCAGCAGCGCCGGACTGGGGGATGGCTACACCTTC
CASSAGLGDGYTF
>-|-|TRBV28|TRBJ2-7
TGTGCCAGCAGTTTATTTGGGCGGGATAACAACGAGCAGTACTTC
CASSLFGRDNNEQYF
>-|TRBD1|TRBV10-3|TRBJ1-2
TGTGCCATCACCCCCCGGACAGGGGTAGGCTACACCTTC
CAITPRTGVGYTF
>once|-|TRBV5-6|TRBJ1-2
TGTGCCAGCAGCTTGGGTAGAAACTATGGCTACACCTTC
CASSLGRNYGYTF
>-|-|TRBV27|TRBJ2-7
TGTGCCAGCAGCAACGGAGACAGACCCTACGAGCAGTACTTC
CASSNGDRPYEQYF
>-|-|TRBV30|TRBJ1-2
TGTGCGGGGAGGGGTGGCGGTGGCTACACCTTC
CAGRGGGGYTF
>-|TRBD2|TRBV15|TRBJ2-1
TGTGCCACCAGCAGAATTAGACAGGCGCTAGCGGGAAGGAATGAGCAGTTCTTC
CATSRIRQALAGRNEQFF
>-|-|TRBV4-2|TRBJ2-2
TGTGCCAGCAGCCAAGGACTGGGAACCGGGGAGCTGTTTTTT
CASSQGLGTGELFF
>-|-|TRBV7-2|TRBJ2-5
TGTGCCAGCAGCTTACGGGTGGTGGGTACGGAGACCCAGTACTTC
CASSLRVVGTETQYF
>-|-|TRBV10-1|TRBJ1-5
TGCGCCAGCAGTGAGCCCGGACAGCCCCAGCATTTT
CASSEPGQPQHF
>once|TRBD1|TRBV28|TRBJ2-2
TGTGCCAGCAGTTCCCCGGGACAGGGGTCCAGGGAGCTGTTTTTT
CASSSPGQGSRELFF
>-|TRBD1|TRBV4-1|TRBJ1-5
TGCGCCAGCAGCCAAGCCTGGGGGACAGAGAATCAGCCCCAGCATTTT
CASSQAWGTENQPQHF
>-|TRBD1|TRBV5-1|TRBJ2-5
TGCGCCAGCAGCTCGGGACAGGGCCAAGAGACCCAGTACTTC
CASSSGQGQETQYF
>-|TRBD2|TRBV27|TRBJ2-3
TGTGCCAGCAGTTTCCTTAGGACTAGCGGGAGTCGAGATACGCAGTATTTT
CASSFLRTSGSRDTQYF
>-|-|TRBV6-5|TRBJ2-5
TGTGCCAGCAGCCTTTATTGGACAGCCCAAGAGACCCAGTACTTC
CASSLYWTAQETQYF
>once|-|TRBV28|TRBJ1-5
TGTGCCAGCCCGACAGCCCACAATCAGCCCCAGCATTTT
CASPTAHNQPQHF
>-|TRBD2|TRBV29-1|TRBJ2-3
TGCAGCGTTGCCAGCGGGAAGGATACGCAGTATTTT
CSVASGKDTQYF
>-|TRBD2|TRBV9|TRBJ2-5
TGTGCCAGCAGCGTAGCCGGGACTAGCGGAGAGACCCAGTACTTC
CASSVAGTSGETQYF
>-|TRBD2|TRBV5-1|TRBJ2-7
TGCGCCAGCAGCACTTCCCTTCCGGGAGGGTTCGAGCAGTACTTC
CASSTSLPGGFEQYF
>-|-|TRBV7-2|TRBJ2-7
TGTGCCAGCAGCTTAGCCGAGGCGGGGCCCTACGAGCAGTACTTC
CASSLAEAGPYEQYF
>-|TRBD1|TRBV25-1|TRBJ1-2
TGTGCCAGCAGTCCCGGGACAGGGACTTATGGCTACACCTTC
CASSPGTGTYGYTF
>-|-|TRBV25-1|TRBJ2-3
TGTGCCAGCAGTGAATATCCCGGCTTCACAGATACGCAGTATTTT
CASSEYPGFTDTQYF
>-|-|TRBV20-1|TRBJ2-5
TGCAGTGCTAGAGGGGTTGAGACCCAGTACTTC
CSARGVETQYF
>-|TRBD1|TRBV9|TRBJ2-7
TGTGCCAGCAGCGTAGGACAGGGGGCCTACGAGCAGTACTTC
CASSVGQGAYEQYF
>-|TRBD2|TRBV18|TRBJ2-3
TGTGCCAGCTCACCTCCCACTAGCGACTTCACAGATACGCAGTATTTT
CASSPPTSDFTDTQYF
>once|-|TRBV11-3|TRBJ2-2
TGTGCCAGCAGCTCACCGTCGCGAGCCGGGGAGCTGTTTTTT
CASSSPSRAGELFF
>-|TRBD1|TRBV28|TRBJ1-1
TGTGCCAGCAGTCGCGGGGACAGGGGGAACACTGAAGCTTTCTTT
CASSRGDRGNTEAFF
>-|TRBD1|TRBV6-1|TRBJ2-3
TGTGCCAGCAGTGGGACCGGGACAGGGGCAGATACGCAGTATTTT
CASSGTGTGADTQYF
>-|-|TRBV6-5|TRBJ2-7
TGTGCCAGCAGTTCTGTAAGTGGCGGGCAGTACTTC
CASSSVSGGQYF
>-|-|TRBV7-9|TRBJ1-2
TGTGCCAGCAGCTTTGGGCAAAGTTTACATCGGGGAACCTTC
CASSFGQSLHRGTF
>few|-|TRBV6-1|TRBJ2-7
TGTGCCAGCAGTGAAGAGGAGACTAGTAGTTACGAGCAGTACTTC
CASSEEETSSYEQYF
>-|TRBD1|TRBV18|TRBJ2-3
TGTGCCAGCTCGCTGTCGACAGGGAACACAGATACGCAGTATTTT
CASSLSTGNTDTQYF
>-|TRBD1|TRBV7-2|TRBJ1-5
TGTGCCAGCAGCGAGGACAGGGGAAGAGCCCAGCATTTT
CASSEDRGRAQHF
>-|TRBD2|TRBV5-1|TRBJ2-7
TGCGCCAGCAGCCCTAGCGGGAACACCTACGAGCAGTACTTC
CASSPSGNTYEQYF